Listed here are 21 T cell receptor beta chains from one sample, sequenced in a study of T cell repertoires in cytomegalovirus infection. MiXCR was run by TCRdb on the reads, yielding one entry per CDR3 protein. The data show roughly 120,000 distinct CDR3 sequences, about 31% seen once. No antigen has been assigned to these receptors. Sequenced material: CD8+ T cells from cultured PBMCs, taken from culture after CMV antigen stimulation. These TCRs come from a human donor in good health (CMV status not recorded). Some clones in this sample may be carry-over from other donors' samples.

Note on this clonotype: Its ends do not fully match the called genes, so a read error is possible. As DNA, the CDR3 is TGTGCCAGCAGCCAAGAAGACCGGGACGGGACCTACGAGCAGTACTTC. Its translation is CASSQEDRDGTYEQYF. The chain has TRBV4-1 and TRBJ2-7; D may match TRBD1 or TRBD2 (5 bases each). CDR3 length: 16 residues. Germline V gene data show CDR1 as MGHRA and CDR2 as YSYEKL.

The CDR3 reads CATSDSGTDLYNQPQHF. The CDR3 region has the DNA TGTGCCACCAGTGATTCCGGGACAGACTTGTACAATCAGCCCCAGCATTTT. This chain connects TRBV24-1 to TRBJ1-5; 7 bases align to TRBD1. In germline, CDR1 is KGHDR, CDR2 SFDVKD. J was trimmed by 3 bases and V by 2 bases; bases with no gene match: 9. The CDR3 extends over 17 amino acids.

This chain uses TRBV7-9 with TRBJ1-1; maybe TRBD1 (5 bases). Germline CDR1 is SEHNR and CDR2 is FQNEAQ (reference sequence). The CDR3 extends over 13 amino acids. The germline V and J ends were trimmed by 5 bases and 7 bases, with 14 bases remaining between them. The chain's CDR3 is CASSPAEGIEAFF. CDR3 DNA: TGTGCCAGCAGCCCTGCAGAGGGGATTGAAGCTTTCTTT.

This chain connects TRBV2 to TRBJ2-1; a weak D match, TRBD1 (5 bases). This CDR3 is built from 13 residues. Between the trimmed V and J ends, which lost 8 bases and 4 bases, there was a span of 12 bases. CDR1 SNHLY and CDR2 FYNNEI come from the germline V gene. In DNA form, the CDR3 reads TGTGCCAGCTCCAGACAGCCATACAATGAGCAGTTCTTC. This sequence encodes CASSRQPYNEQFF.

This chain uses TRBV7-8 with TRBJ1-1, with unresolved D. CDR3 length: 14 residues. Germline V CDR1 and CDR2: SGHVS, FQNEAQ. V lost 5 bases and J 6 bases, leaving 16 bases between the germline ends. In DNA, the CDR3 is TGTGCCAGCAGCCTCGTGCCGAGTCCCCCTGAAGCTTTCTTT. Amino acids: CASSLVPSPPEAFF.

J is TRBJ2-1 and V is TRBV7-9; unclear D gene. This CDR3 has 12 amino acids. Between the trimmed V and J ends, which lost 1 base and 7 bases, there was a span of 5 bases. The germline V gene has CDR1 SEHNR and CDR2 FQNEAQ (reference sequence). The CDR3 spells CASSLGANEQFF. The DNA of the CDR3 is TGTGCCAGCAGCTTAGGGGCTAATGAGCAGTTCTTC.

This clonotype was counted once. The chain links TRBV6-1 to TRBJ1-1; D unclear. CDR1 and CDR2 from the germline V gene are MNHNS and SASEGT. The V end was cut by 1 base, the J end by 0 bases, with 9 bases between. The CDR3 covers 15 residues. Here the CDR3 reads CASSEGRRMNTEAFF. DNA of the CDR3: TGTGCCAGCAGTGAAGGTCGGAGAATGAACACTGAAGCTTTCTTT.

The chain couples TRBV7-2 to TRBJ2-3; 10 bases match TRBD2. The junction had 10 bases not matched to a gene; V was cut back by 2 bases and J by 2 bases. The CDR3 totals 18 residues. Germline CDR1 reads SGHTA; CDR2 reads FQGNSA. CDR3 in DNA: TGTGCCAGCAGCTTATCGGCTATAGCGGGGGGCCCCACAGATACGCAGTATTTT. It yields the protein CASSLSAIAGGPTDTQYF. The full variable domain, with the rest looked up from reference TRBV7-2 and TRBJ2-3, is GAGVSQSPSNKVTEKGKDVELRCDPISGHTALYWYRQSLGQGLEFLIYFQGNSAPDKSGLPSDRFSAERTGGSVSTLTIQRTQQEDSAVYLCASSLSAIAGGPTDTQYFGPGTRLTVL.

The rearrangement uses TRBV6-2 or TRBV6-3 and TRBJ2-1; TRBD1 is a possible D gene (6 bases). This CDR3 region has 15 residues. The ends were cut back, 4 bases at V and 8 bases at J, with 18 bases in the middle. Germline CDR1 reads MNHEY; CDR2 reads SVGEGT. CDR3 bases: TGTGCCAGCAGTTCACCATGGGAGACAGGATATGAGCAGTTCTTC. Protein: CASSSPWETGYEQFF.

The chain couples TRBV28 to TRBJ2-1, with 7 bases that match TRBD2. Germline V CDR1 and CDR2: MDHEN, SYDVKM. The ends lost 5 bases at V and 2 bases at J; junction bases unmatched: 3. The CDR3 sequence is 14 residues long. The CDR3 here is CASSAGLTYNEQFF. CDR3 coding DNA: TGTGCCAGCAGTGCGGGACTAACCTACAATGAGCAGTTCTTC.

This chain uses TRBV4-1 with TRBJ2-5; 11 nucleotides match TRBD2. Unmatched junction bases numbered 6, after V lost 4 bases and J lost 5 bases. Germline V lookup: CDR1 MGHRA, CDR2 YSYEKL. This CDR3 comprises 15 residues. CDR3 sequence reads: CASSLTLAGGETQYF. CDR3 coding DNA: TGCGCCAGCAGCCTTACGTTAGCGGGGGGGGAGACCCAGTACTTC.

Of note for this clonotype: An end of the junction does not agree with germline; a read error may underlie this. The chain uses TRBV2 and TRBJ2-6; D possibly corresponds to TRBD1 (6 bases). This CDR3 region has 16 residues. Germline CDR1 SNHLY, CDR2 FYNNEI. The DNA for the CDR3 is TGTGCCAGCAGCCCGGACAGTTACTCTGTGGCCAACGTCCTGACTTTC. Translation gives CASSPDSYSVANVLTF.

The rearrangement joins TRBV6-2 or TRBV6-3 to TRBJ2-4; 13 bases line up with TRBD2. Germline loops: CDR1 MNHEY, CDR2 SVGEGT. CDR3 length: 18 residues. V gave up 5 bases and J gave up 0 bases; unmatched junction bases: 7. The CDR3 DNA reads TGTGCCAGCAGTCTAACTAGCGGGGGGGCCTCAGCCAAAAACATTCAGTACTTC. It is translated as CASSLTSGGASAKNIQYF.

This clonotype was picked up a small number of times. V and J are TRBV2 and TRBJ2-3; TRBD2 matches at 10 bases. There are 19 residues in the CDR3. Trimming took 5 bases from V and 1 from J; bases not matched to a gene: 15. Germline V gene sequence: CDR1 SNHLY, CDR2 FYNNEI. CDR3 nucleotides: TGTGCCAGCAGTCCCACCTTCTTCACTAGCGGGGTTCGCACAGATACGCAGTATTTT. Translation gives CASSPTFFTSGVRTDTQYF.

V gene TRBV9 combines with J gene TRBJ1-1, with TRBD1 identical over 8 bases. Per the germline V gene, CDR1 is SGDLS and CDR2 is YYNGEE. The V gene end was trimmed by 4 bases and the J gene end by 3 bases; junction bases not matched to a gene: 8. The CDR3 consists of 15 residues. The CDR3 loop is CASSPQGASDTEAFF. The CDR3 coding sequence is TGTGCCAGCAGCCCTCAGGGGGCGTCGGACACTGAAGCTTTCTTT.

This sequence joins TRBV10-3 and TRBJ2-5, with TRBD2 matching over 13 bases. Germline trimming cut 5 bases from V and 6 bases from J; bases unmatched to any gene: 6. Germline V gene sequence: CDR1 ENHRY, CDR2 SYGVKD. The CDR3 is 15 amino acids. CDR3 residues: CAISRGLAGLKTQYF. CDR3 coding DNA: TGTGCCATCAGTAGGGGACTAGCGGGGTTGAAGACCCAGTACTTC.

This clonotype was seen a few times. V gene TRBV12-3 or TRBV12-4 combines with J gene TRBJ2-2, with a tentative D call TRBD2 (6 bases). V was trimmed by 3 bases and J by 1 base, leaving 15 bases between them. The CDR3 covers 17 residues. For the CDR3, the DNA is TGTGCCAGCAGTTTCAGGCGGACTACCCTGAACACCGGGGAGCTGTTTTTT. Translating gives CASSFRRTTLNTGELFF.

There are many counts of this clonotype. The V and J genes are TRBV6-2 or TRBV6-3 and TRBJ2-2; no clear D. CDR1 is MNHEY, CDR2 SVGEGT, per germline. CDR3 length: 15 amino acids. Trimming removed 4 bases at V and 0 bases at J, with 9 bases between. The CDR3 loop reads CASSSYLSNTGELFF. In nucleotides, the CDR3 is TGTGCCAGCAGTTCATACCTTTCGAACACCGGGGAGCTGTTTTTT.

This clonotype has ten or more counts. The V call is TRBV28, the J call TRBJ1-2, with 9 bases lining up with TRBD1. The trim removed 5 bases at V and 7 bases at J, leaving 11 bases unmatched. The CDR3 has 15 residues. The germline CDR1 and CDR2 sequences are MDHEN and SYDVKM. CDR3 amino acids: CASSTQGAQPSGYTF. DNA of the CDR3: TGTGCCAGCAGTACACAGGGGGCGCAACCCTCTGGCTACACCTTC.

In its sample, this clonotype was seen a few times. The chain joins TRBV5-5 to TRBJ1-3; D gene ambiguous. CDR1 is SGHKS and CDR2 is YYEKEE in the germline V gene (reference sequence). Trimming left V 0 bases short and J 0 bases short, with 10 bases between. The length of the CDR3 is 16 residues. Here the CDR3 DNA reads TGTGCCAGCAGCTTGGAGGAGGCCCACTCTGGAAACACCATATATTTT. Translating it yields CASSLEEAHSGNTIYF.

The rearrangement joins TRBV6-2 or TRBV6-3 to TRBJ2-1, with D unresolved. Trimming removed 5 bases from V and 10 bases from J, with 18 bases in between. The CDR3 totals 14 residues. Germline lookup yields CDR1 MNHEY and CDR2 SVGEGT. CDR3 DNA sequence: TGTGCCAGCAGTAGAGATGAGGTGAGGCCAGAGCAGTTCTTC. The encoded protein is CASSRDEVRPEQFF.